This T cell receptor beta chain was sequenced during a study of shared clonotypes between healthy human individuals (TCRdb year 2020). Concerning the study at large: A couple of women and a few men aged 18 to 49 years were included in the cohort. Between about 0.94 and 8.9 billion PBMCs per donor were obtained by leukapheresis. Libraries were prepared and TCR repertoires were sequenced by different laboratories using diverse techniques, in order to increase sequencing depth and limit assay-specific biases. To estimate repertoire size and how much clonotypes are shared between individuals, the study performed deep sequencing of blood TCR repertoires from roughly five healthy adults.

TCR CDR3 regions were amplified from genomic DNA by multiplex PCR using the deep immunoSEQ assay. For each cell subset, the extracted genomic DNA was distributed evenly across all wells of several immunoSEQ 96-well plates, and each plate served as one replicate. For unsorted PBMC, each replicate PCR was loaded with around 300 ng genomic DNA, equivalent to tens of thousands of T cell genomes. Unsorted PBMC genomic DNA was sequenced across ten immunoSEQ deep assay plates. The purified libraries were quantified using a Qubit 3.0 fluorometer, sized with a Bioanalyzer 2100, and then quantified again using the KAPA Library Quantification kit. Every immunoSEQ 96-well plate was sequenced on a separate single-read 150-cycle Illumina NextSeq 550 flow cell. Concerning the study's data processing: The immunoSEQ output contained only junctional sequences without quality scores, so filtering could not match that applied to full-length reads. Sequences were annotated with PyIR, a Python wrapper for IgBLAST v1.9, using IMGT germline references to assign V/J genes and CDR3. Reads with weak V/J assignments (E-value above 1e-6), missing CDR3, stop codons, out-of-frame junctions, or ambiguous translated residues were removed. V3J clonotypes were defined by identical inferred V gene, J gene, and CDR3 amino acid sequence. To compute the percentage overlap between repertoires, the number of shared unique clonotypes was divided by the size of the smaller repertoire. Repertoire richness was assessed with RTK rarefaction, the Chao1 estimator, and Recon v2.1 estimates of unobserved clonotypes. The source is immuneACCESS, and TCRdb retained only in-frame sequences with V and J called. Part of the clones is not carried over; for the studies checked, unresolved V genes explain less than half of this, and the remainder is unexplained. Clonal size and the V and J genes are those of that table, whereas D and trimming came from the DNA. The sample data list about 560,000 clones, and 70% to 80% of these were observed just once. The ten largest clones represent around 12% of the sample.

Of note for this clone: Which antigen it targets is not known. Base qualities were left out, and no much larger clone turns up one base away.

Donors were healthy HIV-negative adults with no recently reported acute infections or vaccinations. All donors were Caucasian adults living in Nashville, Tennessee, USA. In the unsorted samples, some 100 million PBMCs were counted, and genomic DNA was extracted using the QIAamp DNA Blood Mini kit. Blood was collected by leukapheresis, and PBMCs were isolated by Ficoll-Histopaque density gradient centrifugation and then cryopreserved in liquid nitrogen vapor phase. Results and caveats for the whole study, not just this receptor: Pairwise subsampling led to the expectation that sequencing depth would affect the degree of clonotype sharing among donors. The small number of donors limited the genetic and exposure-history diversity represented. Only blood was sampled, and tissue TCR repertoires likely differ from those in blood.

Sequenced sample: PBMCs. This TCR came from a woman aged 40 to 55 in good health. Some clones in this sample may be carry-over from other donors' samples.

The CDR3 region has the sequence CAWSPTAYNSPLHF. The DNA sequence follows: TGTGCCTGGAGCCCGACAGCCTATAATTCACCCCTCCACTTT. The V and J genes are TRBV30 and TRBJ1-6; a tentative D call is TRBD1 (5 bases match). The CDR3 measures 14 amino acids from cysteine to phenylalanine. The only DNA kept is the CDR3, 42 bases in frame from the first base. Via the germline V gene (reference sequence), CDR1 is GTSNPN and CDR2 SVGIG. Trimming takes 3 bases from V and 2 bases from J, and the germline ends sit 8 bases apart.